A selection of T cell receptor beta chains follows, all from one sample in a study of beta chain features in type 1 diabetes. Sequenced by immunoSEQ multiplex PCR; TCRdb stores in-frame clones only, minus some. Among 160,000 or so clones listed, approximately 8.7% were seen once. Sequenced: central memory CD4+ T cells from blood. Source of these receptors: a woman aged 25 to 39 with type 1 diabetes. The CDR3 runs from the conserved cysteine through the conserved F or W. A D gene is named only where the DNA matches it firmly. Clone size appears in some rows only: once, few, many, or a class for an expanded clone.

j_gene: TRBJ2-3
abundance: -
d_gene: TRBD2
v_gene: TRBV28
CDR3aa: CASRRLAGGPGTQYF
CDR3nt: TGTGCCAGCAGACGACTAGCGGGAGGCCCCGGTACGCAGTATTTT

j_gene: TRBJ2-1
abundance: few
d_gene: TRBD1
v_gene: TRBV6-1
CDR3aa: CASSNRDRGINEQFF
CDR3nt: TGTGCCAGCAGTAACCGGGACAGGGGGATAAATGAGCAGTTCTTC

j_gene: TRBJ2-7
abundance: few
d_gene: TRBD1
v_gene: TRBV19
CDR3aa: CASTNRGEQYF
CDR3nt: TGTGCCAGTACGAACAGGGGCGAGCAGTACTTC

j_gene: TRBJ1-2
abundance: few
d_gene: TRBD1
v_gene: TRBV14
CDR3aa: CASSQAKKDRGADYGYTF
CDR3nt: TGTGCCAGCAGCCAAGCGAAAAAGGACAGGGGGGCAGACTATGGCTACACCTTC

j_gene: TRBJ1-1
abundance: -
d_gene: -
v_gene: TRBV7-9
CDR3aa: CASSGGLEAFF
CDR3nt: TGTGCCAGCAGCGGAGGACTGGAAGCTTTCTTT

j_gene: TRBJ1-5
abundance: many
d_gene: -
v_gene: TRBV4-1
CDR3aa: CASSHRYDSRNQPQHF
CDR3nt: TGCGCCAGCAGCCACCGGTACGATTCCCGCAATCAGCCCCAGCATTTT

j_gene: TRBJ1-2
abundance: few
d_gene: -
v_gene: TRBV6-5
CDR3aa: CASSSDRTYGYTF
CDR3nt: TGTGCCAGCAGTTCCGACCGGACATATGGCTACACCTTC

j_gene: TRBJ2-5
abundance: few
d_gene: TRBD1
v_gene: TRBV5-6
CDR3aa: CASSLQGSGETQYF
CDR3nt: TGTGCCAGCAGCTTACAGGGGTCGGGGGAGACCCAGTACTTC

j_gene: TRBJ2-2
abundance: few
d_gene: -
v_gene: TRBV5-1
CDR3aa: CASSLANSISTGELFF
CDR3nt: TGCGCCAGCAGCTTGGCCAACTCAATTTCCACCGGGGAGCTGTTTTTT

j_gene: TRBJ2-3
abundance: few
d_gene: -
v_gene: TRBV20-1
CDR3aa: CSAHAGNTQYF
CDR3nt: TGCAGTGCCCATGCTGGCAATACGCAGTATTTT

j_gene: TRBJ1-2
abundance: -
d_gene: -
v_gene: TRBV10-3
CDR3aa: CAISQDSYGYTF
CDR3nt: TGTGCCATCAGTCAAGACAGCTATGGCTACACCTTC

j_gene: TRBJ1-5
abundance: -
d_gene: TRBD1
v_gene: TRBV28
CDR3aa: CASSSTGKGNQPQHF
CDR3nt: TGTGCCAGCAGTTCGACAGGGAAAGGCAATCAGCCCCAGCATTTT

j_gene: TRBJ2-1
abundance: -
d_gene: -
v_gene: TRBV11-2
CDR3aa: CASSLERGVISYNEQFF
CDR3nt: TGTGCCAGCAGCTTAGAAAGGGGTGTAATCTCCTACAATGAGCAGTTCTTC

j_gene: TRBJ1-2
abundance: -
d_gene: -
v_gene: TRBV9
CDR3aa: CASSAHRETANYGYTF
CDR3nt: TGTGCCAGCAGCGCCCATCGGGAGACAGCTAACTATGGCTACACCTTC

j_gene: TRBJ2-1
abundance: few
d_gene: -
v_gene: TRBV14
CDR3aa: CASSQDRTEVQGQFF
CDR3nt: TGTGCCAGCAGCCAAGATAGGACAGAAGTGCAGGGTCAGTTCTTC

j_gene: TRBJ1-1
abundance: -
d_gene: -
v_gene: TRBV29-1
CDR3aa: CSATDRINTEAFF
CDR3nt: TGCAGCGCCACGGACAGAATTAACACTGAAGCTTTCTTT

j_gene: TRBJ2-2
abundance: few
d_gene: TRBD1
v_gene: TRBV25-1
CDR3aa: CASSDVLQGAVTGELFF
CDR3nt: TGTGCCAGCAGTGATGTTCTTCAGGGGGCGGTCACCGGGGAGCTGTTTTTT

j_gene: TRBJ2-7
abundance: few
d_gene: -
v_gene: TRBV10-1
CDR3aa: CASSDRRAGSTYEQYF
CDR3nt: TGCGCCAGCAGTGATCGCCGAGCGGGCTCAACCTACGAGCAGTACTTC

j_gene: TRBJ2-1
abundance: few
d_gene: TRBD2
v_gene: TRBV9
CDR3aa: CASSVAGAGGNPEQFF
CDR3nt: TGTGCCAGCAGCGTGGCGGGAGCGGGAGGGAACCCTGAGCAGTTCTTC

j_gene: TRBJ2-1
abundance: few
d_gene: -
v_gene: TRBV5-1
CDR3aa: CASSLVAGGDNEQFF
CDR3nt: TGCGCCAGCAGCTTGGTCGCGGGCGGTGACAATGAGCAGTTCTTC

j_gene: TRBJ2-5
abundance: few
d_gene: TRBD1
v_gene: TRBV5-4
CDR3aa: CASRRDRGEETQYF
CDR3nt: TGTGCCAGCAGGAGGGACAGGGGAGAAGAGACCCAGTACTTC

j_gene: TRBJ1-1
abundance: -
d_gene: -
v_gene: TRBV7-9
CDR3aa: CASSLDSVRNTEAFF
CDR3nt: TGTGCCAGCAGCTTAGACTCGGTGAGGAACACTGAAGCTTTCTTT

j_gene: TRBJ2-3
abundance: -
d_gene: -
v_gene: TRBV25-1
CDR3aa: CASISSRGSTDTQYF
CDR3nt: TGTGCCAGCATTTCCTCACGGGGGTCCACAGATACGCAGTATTTT

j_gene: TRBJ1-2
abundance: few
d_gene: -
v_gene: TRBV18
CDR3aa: CASSPREEYHF
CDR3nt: TGTGCCAGCTCACCACGTGAGGAGTACCACTTC

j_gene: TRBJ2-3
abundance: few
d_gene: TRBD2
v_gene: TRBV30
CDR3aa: CAWTPGLAVSTDTQYF
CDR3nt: TGTGCCTGGACTCCGGGACTAGCGGTGAGCACAGATACGCAGTATTTT

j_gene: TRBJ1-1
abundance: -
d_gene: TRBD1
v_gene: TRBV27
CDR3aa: CASSFRPGQGNTEAFF
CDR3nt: TGTGCCAGCAGTTTTCGACCTGGACAGGGGAACACTGAAGCTTTCTTT

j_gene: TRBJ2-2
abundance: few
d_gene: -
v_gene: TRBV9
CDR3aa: CASSEAGLGAGELFF
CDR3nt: TGTGCCAGCAGTGAAGCGGGCCTGGGGGCCGGGGAGCTGTTTTTT

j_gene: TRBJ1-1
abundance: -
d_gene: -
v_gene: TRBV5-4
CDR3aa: CASSLAGRPNTEAFF
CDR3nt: TGTGCCAGCAGCTTGGCCGGCAGGCCGAACACTGAAGCTTTCTTT

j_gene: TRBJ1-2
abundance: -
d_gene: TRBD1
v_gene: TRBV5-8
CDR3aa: CASSHRDRGIYGYTF
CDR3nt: TGTGCCAGCAGTCACCGGGACAGGGGAATCTATGGCTACACCTTC

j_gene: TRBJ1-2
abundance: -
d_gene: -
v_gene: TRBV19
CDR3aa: CASSDGPSYRVTNYGYTF
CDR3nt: TGTGCCAGTAGTGACGGCCCGAGTTACAGGGTAACTAACTATGGCTACACCTTC

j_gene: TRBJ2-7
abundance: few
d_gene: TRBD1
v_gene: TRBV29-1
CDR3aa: CSVEDQGASRHEQYF
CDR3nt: TGCAGCGTTGAAGATCAGGGGGCTAGCCGGCACGAGCAGTACTTC

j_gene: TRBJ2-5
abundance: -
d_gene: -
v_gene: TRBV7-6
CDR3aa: CASSLAGQLLETQYF
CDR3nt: TGTGCCAGCAGCTTAGCCGGACAGTTATTGGAGACCCAGTACTTC

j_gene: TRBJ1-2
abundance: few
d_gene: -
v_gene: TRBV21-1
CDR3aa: CASSKCDRVVRGYTF
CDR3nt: TGTGCCAGCAGCAAATGTGACAGGGTCGTCCGTGGCTACACCTTC

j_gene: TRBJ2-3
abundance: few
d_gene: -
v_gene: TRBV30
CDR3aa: CAWTTDYFSTDTQYF
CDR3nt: TGTGCCTGGACAACGGACTATTTTAGCACAGATACGCAGTATTTT